This is a list of T cell receptor beta chains from one sample in a study of T-cell memory formation after mild COVID-19. Each CDR3 protein is one row after TCRdb ran MiXCR on the 5' RACE reads. The table records over 30,000 distinct CDR3 sequences, roughly an eighth of them present only once. Sequencing input: PBMCs or a T cell subset sorted from them (not recorded which). Receptors were obtained from a young man who had mild COVID-19 (a few samples of this study predate the infection). Cell type and time point are not known. CDR3s include the opening cysteine and the closing phenylalanine or tryptophan. Each record gives: CDR3 length, V gene, CDR3 protein.

17 TRBV28 CASSAATQTGINYGYTF
15 TRBV7-2 CASSSPVLAKNIQYF
15 TRBV2 CASRKSGTGPEKLFF
16 TRBV15 CATSREASNSNQPQHF
17 TRBV7-6 CASSPMLGEPSGNTIYF
13 TRBV7-3 CASSRLARETQYF
12 TRBV5-6 CASSLAGHGYTF
14 TRBV5-1 CASSLGLQGDTQYF
15 TRBV5-5 CASSLDGLAGNEQFF
14 TRBV7-7 CASSPTSTGETQYF
14 TRBV5-1 CASSLGGTKETQYF
14 TRBV7-2 CASSFKDGSYEQYF
16 TRBV19 CASTLAGLSNTGELFF
15 TRBV10-3 CAISAVTRHGNTIYF
15 TRBV18 CASSPQGAPNTEAFF
13 TRBV27 CASSLLGGEGYTF
16 TRBV11-2 CASTSIGRVNSYEQYF
14 TRBV5-1 CASSYQGADEKLFF
14 TRBV6-5 CASSYHGTGTEAFF
14 TRBV7-9 CASFGDRLNTEAFF
15 TRBV11-3 CASSLGTAINQPQHF
15 TRBV20-1 CSARDSNRITGELFF
13 TRBV14 CASSQGLGQPQHF
12 TRBV5-8 CASSRSADTQYF
16 TRBV7-2 CASSPRAGTSTGELFF
15 TRBV5-4 CASSAQLTSTDTQYF
14 TRBV7-2 CASSQSGQGYGYTF
16 TRBV7-3 CASSNTPGRYYNEQFF